This T cell receptor beta chain was identified during a study of shared clonotypes between healthy human individuals. On this clone: Antigen: not known.

General study points: The sharing of around 5% of naive CD4 clonotypes was seen across a few donors.

Nashville, Tennessee was home to all donors, each a Caucasian adult. CD4+ cells underwent separation, giving CD45RA+ naive and CD45RA-negative memory subsets. CDR3 length: 15 residues. The V end lost 4 bases, the J end lost 5 bases, and 18 bases lay between the germline ends. Germline V CDR1 and CDR2: SGDLS, YYNGEE. The table came from immunoSEQ multiplex PCR; TCRdb's copy has only in-frame clones and leaves some out. Among nearly 1,000,000 clones listed, more than 75% were seen once. The chain couples TRBV9 to TRBJ1-2, with a tentative D call TRBD1 (5 bases). The specimen was memory CD4+ T cells sorted from blood. Subset indicated: CD45RA-negative fraction. The receptor was isolated from a man aged 18 to 30 in good health. CDR3 residues: CASSRSGQGGYGYTF. The CDR3 DNA reads as TGTGCCAGCAGCCGTAGCGGGCAGGGTGGATATGGCTACACCTTC. Variable domain in full (rest from reference TRBV9 and TRBJ1-2): DSGVTQTPKHLITATGQRVTLRCSPRSGDLSVYWYQQSLDQGLQFLIQYYNGEERAKGNILERFSAQQFPDLHSELNLSSLELGDSALYFCASSRSGQGGYGYTFGSGTRLTVV.